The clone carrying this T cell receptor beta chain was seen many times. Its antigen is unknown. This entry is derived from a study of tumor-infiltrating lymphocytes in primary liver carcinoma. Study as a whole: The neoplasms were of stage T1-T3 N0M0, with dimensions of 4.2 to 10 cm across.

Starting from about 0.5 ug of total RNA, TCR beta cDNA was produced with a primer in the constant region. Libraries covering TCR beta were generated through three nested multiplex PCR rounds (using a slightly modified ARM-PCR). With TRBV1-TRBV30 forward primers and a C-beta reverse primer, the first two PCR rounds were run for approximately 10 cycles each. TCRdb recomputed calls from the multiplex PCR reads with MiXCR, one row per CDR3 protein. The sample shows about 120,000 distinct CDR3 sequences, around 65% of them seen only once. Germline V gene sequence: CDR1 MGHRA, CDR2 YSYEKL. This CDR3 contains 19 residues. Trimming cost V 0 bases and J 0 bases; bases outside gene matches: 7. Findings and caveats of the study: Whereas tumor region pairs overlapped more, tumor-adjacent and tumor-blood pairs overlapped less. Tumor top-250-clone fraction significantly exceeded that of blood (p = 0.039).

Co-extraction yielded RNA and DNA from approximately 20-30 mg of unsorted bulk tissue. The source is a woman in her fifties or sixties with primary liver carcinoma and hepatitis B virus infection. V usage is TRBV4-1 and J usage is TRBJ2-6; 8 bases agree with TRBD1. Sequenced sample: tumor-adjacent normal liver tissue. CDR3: CASSQDPGTGYSGANVLTF. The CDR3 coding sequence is TGCGCCAGCAGCCAAGACCCCGGGACAGGTTACTCTGGGGCCAACGTCCTGACTTTC.